The source of this TCR beta chain is a study of spatial heterogeneity in lung cancer. Overall study results and limits: Tumor TCRs that were ubiquitous and expanded showed up in blood more at resection than follow-up.

Every individual TCR cDNA molecule carried its own unique molecular identifier, which allowed correction of PCR and sequencing errors. TCRdb recomputed calls from the 5' RACE reads with MiXCR, one row per CDR3 protein. Of about 38,000 distinct CDR3 sequences in the sample, 6.5% to 9.5% were seen once. Per germline, CDR1 SGHAT and CDR2 FQNNGV. The trim removed 3 bases at V and 7 bases at J, leaving 6 bases unmatched. The CDR3 runs to 13 residues. With respect to this clonotype: Its antigen is not identified.

As to time point: sample taken at primary tumor resection. Unsorted tumor, nontumor lung tissue or cryopreserved PBMC supplied the whole RNA. The TCR sequence derives from a male donor with early-stage non-small cell lung cancer. The sample was PBMCs, taken at surgery. The chain recombines TRBV11-2 with TRBJ2-7, with 7 bases fitting TRBD1. CDR3 protein: CASSFGQAREQYF. The CDR3, as DNA: TGTGCCAGCAGCTTCGGACAGGCAAGGGAGCAGTACTTC. Drawing the rest from reference TRBV11-2 and TRBJ2-7, the complete variable domain is EAGVAQSPRYKIIEKRQSVAFWCNPISGHATLYWYQQILGQGPKLLIQFQNNGVVDDSQLPKDRFSAERLKGVDSTLKIQPAKLEDSAVYLCASSFGQAREQYFGPGTRLTVT.